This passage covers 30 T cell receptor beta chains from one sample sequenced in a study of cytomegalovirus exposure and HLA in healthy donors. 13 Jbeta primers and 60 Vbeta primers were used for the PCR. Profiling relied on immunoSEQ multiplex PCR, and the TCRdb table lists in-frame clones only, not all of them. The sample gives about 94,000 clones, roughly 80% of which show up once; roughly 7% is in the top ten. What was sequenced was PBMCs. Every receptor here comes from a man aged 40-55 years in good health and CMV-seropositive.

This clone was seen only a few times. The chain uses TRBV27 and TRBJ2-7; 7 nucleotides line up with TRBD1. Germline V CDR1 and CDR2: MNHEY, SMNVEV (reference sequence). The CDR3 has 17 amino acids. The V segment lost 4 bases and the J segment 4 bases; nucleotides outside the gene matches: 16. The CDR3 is CASSYHRSPTGPYEQYF. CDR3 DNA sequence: TGTGCCAGCAGTTACCACCGAAGCCCGACAGGGCCTTACGAGCAGTACTTC.

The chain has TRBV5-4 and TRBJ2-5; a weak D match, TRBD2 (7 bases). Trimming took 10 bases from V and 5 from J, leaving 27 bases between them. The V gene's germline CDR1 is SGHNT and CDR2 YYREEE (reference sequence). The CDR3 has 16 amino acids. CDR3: CALAADLPGGGETQYF. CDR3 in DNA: TGTGCCCTCGCCGCCGACTTACCGGGGGGCGGCGAGACCCAGTACTTC.

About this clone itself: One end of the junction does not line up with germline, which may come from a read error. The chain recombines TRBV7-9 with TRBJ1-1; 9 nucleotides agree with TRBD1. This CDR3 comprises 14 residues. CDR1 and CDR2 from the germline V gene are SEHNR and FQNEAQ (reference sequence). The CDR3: CSSSRDRGVAEAFF. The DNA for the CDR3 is TGTTCCAGCAGCCGTGACAGGGGGGTCGCTGAAGCTTTCTTT.

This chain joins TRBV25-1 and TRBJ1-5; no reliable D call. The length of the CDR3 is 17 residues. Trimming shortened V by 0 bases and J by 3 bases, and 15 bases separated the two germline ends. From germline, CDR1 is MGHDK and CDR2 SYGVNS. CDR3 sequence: CASSEYTAQAHNQPQHF. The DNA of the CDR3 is TGTGCCAGCAGTGAATATACGGCGCAGGCCCACAATCAGCCCCAGCATTTT.

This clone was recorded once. The CDR3 nucleotides read TGTGCCATCAGTCAGCCGGACAGGGCTCGTGAGCAGTTCTTC. Translated: CAISQPDRAREQFF. This chain links TRBV10-3 with TRBJ2-1, with 8 bases aligning to TRBD1. Per the germline V gene, CDR1 is ENHRY and CDR2 is SYGVKD. The V segment lost 5 bases and the J segment 9 bases; nucleotides outside the gene matches: 9. The CDR3 is 14 amino acids.

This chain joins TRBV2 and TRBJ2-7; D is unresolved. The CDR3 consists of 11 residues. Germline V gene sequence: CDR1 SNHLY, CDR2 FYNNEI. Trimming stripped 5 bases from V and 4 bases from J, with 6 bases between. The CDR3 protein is CASSNTYEQYF. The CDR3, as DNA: TGTGCCAGCAGTAATACTTACGAGCAGTACTTC.

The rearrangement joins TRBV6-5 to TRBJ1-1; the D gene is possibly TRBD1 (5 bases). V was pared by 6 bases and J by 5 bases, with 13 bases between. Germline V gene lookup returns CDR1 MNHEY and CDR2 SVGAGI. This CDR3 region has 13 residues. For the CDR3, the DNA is TGTGCCAGCAGGAAACAGCAGGGAACTGAAGCTTTCTTT. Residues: CASRKQQGTEAFF.

The CDR3 DNA reads TGTGCCAGCAGCCAGACAGGGGCGGCTGGCTACACCTTC. Amino acids: CASSQTGAAGYTF. The chain recombines TRBV4-2 with TRBJ1-2; 8 bases are a match to TRBD1. The trim removed 3 bases at V and 7 bases at J, leaving 4 bases unmatched. This CDR3 has 13 amino acids. Germline assignment: CDR1 LGHNA and CDR2 YNFKEQ.

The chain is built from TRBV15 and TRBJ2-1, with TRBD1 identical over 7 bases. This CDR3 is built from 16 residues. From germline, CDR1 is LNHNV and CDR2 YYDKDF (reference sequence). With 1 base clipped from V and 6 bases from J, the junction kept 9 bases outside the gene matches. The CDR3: CATSRAGDTGANEQFF. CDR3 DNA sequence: TGTGCCACCAGCAGAGCAGGGGACACAGGGGCCAATGAGCAGTTCTTC.

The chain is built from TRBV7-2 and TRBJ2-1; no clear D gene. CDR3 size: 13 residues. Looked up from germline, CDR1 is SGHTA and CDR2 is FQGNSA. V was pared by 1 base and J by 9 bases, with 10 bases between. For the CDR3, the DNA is TGTGCCAGCAGCTTAGTATCGCCAGGTGAGCAGTTCTTC. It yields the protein CASSLVSPGEQFF.

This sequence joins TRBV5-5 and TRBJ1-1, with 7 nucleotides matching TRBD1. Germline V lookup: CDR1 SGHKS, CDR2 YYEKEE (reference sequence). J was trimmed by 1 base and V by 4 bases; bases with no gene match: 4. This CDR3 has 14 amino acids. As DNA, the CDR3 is TGTGCCAGCAGCGAAGGGACAGCGAACACTGAAGCTTTCTTT. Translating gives CASSEGTANTEAFF.

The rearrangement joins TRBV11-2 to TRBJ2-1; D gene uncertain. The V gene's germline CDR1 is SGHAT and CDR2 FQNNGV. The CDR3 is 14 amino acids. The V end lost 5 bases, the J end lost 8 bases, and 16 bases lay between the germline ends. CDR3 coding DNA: TGTGCCAGCAGCGTGAGAGGCCCGATCCATGAGCAGTTCTTC. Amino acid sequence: CASSVRGPIHEQFF.

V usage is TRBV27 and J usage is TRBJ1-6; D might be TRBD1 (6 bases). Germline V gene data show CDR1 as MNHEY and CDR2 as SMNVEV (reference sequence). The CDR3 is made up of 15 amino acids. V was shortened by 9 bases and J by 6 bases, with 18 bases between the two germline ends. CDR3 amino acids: CASTRGRGVNSPLHF. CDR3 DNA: TGTGCCAGTACGCGGGGGCGTGGAGTTAATTCACCCCTCCACTTT.

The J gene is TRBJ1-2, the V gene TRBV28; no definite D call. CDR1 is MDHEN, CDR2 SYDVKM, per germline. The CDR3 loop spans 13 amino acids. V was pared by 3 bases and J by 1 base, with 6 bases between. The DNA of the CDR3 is TGTGCCAGCAGTTTCGGGAATAACTATGGCTACACCTTC. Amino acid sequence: CASSFGNNYGYTF.

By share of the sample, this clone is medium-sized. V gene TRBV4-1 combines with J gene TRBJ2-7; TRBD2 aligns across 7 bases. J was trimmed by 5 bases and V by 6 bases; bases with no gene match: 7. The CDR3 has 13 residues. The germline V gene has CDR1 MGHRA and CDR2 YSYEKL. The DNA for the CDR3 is TGCGCCAGCAGTCTCGGGAGGATCCACGAGCAGTACTTC. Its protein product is CASSLGRIHEQYF.

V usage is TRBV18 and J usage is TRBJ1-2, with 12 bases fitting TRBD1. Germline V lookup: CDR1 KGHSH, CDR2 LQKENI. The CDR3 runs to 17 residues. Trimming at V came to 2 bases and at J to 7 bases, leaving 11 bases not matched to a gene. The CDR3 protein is CASSPTGTGGPLGGYTF. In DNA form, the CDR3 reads TGTGCCAGCTCACCAACTGGGACAGGGGGCCCCTTAGGTGGCTACACCTTC. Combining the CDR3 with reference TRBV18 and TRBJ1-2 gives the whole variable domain NAGVMQNPRHLVRRRGQEARLRCSPMKGHSHVYWYRQLPEEGLKFMVYLQKENIIDESGMPKERFSAEFPKEGPSILRIQQVVRGDSAAYFCASSPTGTGGPLGGYTFGSGTRLTVV.

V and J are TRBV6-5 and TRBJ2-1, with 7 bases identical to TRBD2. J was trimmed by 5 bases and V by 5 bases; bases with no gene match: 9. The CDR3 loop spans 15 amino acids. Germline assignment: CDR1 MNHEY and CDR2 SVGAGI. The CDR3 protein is CASSPPTSTNNEQFF. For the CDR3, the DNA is TGTGCCAGCAGTCCTCCGACTAGCACGAACAATGAGCAGTTCTTC.

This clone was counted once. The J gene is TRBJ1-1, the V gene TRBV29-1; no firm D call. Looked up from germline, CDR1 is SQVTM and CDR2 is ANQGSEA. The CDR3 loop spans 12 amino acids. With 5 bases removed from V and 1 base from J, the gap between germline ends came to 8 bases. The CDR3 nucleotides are TGCAGCGTTCGGGTGGCGAACACTGAAGCTTTCTTT. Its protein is CSVRVANTEAFF.

The CDR3 reads CASSPRDSNSYNEQFF. DNA of the CDR3: TGTGCCAGCTCACCACGGGACAGCAACTCCTACAATGAGCAGTTCTTC. The rearrangement joins TRBV18 to TRBJ2-1; 7 positions agree with TRBD1. The V gene's germline CDR1 is KGHSH and CDR2 LQKENI. With 1 base clipped from V and 0 bases from J, the junction kept 3 bases outside the gene matches. CDR3 length equals 16 residues.

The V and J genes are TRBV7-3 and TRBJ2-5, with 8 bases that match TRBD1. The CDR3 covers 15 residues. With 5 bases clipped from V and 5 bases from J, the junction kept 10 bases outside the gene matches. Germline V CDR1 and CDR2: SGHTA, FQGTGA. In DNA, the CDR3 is TGTGCCAGCAGCGAGACAGGGGTATGGGGTGAGACCCAGTACTTC. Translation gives CASSETGVWGETQYF.

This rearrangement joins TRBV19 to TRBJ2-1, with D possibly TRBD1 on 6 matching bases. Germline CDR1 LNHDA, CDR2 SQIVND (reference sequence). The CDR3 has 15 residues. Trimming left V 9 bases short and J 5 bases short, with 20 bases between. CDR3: CASSGSGANHNEQFF. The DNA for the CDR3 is TGTGCCAGCAGCGGTTCAGGGGCGAACCACAATGAGCAGTTCTTC.

The CDR3 reads CASSIAGVGRETQYF. The CDR3 coding sequence is TGTGCCAGCAGCATAGCGGGAGTGGGTCGAGAGACCCAGTACTTC. The chain has TRBV5-8 and TRBJ2-5; 9 bases match TRBD2. This CDR3 region has 15 residues. V gave up 4 bases and J gave up 4 bases; unmatched junction bases: 8. The germline CDR1 and CDR2 sequences are SGHTS and YDEGEE.

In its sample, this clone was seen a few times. In nucleotides, the CDR3 is TGTGCCAGCAGCTCAAGCAAGGGGGTTGGCAATCAGCCCCAGCATTTT. This sequence encodes CASSSSKGVGNQPQHF. The rearrangement joins TRBV27 to TRBJ1-5; the D gene is possibly TRBD1 (6 bases). Trimming removed 6 bases from V and 2 bases from J, with 17 bases in between. From germline, CDR1 is MNHEY and CDR2 SMNVEV (reference sequence). This CDR3 is built from 16 residues.

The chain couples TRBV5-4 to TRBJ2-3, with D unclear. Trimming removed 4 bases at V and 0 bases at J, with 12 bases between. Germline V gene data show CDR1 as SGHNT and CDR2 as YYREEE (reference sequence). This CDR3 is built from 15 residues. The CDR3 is CASSRDLASTDTQYF. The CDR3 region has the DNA TGTGCCAGCAGCCGAGACTTGGCTAGCACAGATACGCAGTATTTT.

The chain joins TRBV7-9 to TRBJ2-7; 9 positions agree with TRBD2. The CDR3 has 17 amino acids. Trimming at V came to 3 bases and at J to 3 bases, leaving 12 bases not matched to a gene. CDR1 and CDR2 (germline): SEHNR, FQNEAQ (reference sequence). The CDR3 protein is CASSFREGIAGDYEQYF. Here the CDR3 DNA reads TGTGCCAGCAGCTTTCGAGAGGGTATAGCGGGGGACTACGAGCAGTACTTC.

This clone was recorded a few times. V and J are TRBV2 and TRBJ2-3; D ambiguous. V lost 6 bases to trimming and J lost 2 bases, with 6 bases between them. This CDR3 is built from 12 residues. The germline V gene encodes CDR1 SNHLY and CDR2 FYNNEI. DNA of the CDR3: TGTGCCAGCAGAGACAACACAGATACGCAGTATTTT. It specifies CASRDNTDTQYF.

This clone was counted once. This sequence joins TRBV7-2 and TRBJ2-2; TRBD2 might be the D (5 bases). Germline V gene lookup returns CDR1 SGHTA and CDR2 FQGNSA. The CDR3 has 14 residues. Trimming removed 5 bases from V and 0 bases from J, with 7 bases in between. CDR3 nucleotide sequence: TGTGCCAGCAGCCGGGGAGCGAACACCGGGGAGCTGTTTTTT. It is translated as CASSRGANTGELFF.

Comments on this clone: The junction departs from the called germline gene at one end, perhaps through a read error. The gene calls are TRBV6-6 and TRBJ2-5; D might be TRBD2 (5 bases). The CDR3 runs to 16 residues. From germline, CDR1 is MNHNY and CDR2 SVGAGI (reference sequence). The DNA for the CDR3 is TGTGCCAGCAGTAACTCGGACGGGGTGTTTCGAGAGACCCAGTACTTC. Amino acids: CASSNSDGVFRETQYF.

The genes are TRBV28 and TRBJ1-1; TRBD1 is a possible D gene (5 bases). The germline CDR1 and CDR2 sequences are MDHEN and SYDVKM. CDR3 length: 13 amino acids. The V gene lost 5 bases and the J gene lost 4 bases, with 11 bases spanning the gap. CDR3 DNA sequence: TGTGCCAGCAGTCCAGGGTTTGGCACTGAAGCTTTCTTT. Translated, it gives CASSPGFGTEAFF.

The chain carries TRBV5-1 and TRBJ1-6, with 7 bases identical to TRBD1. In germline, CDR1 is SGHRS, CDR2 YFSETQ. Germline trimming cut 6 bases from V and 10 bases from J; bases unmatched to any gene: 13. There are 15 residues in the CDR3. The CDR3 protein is CASTLGQGVRSPLHF. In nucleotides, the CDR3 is TGCGCCAGCACGCTGGGGCAGGGGGTTCGATCACCCCTCCACTTT. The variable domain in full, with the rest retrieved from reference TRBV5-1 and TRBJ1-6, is KAGVTQTPRYLIKTRGQQVTLSCSPISGHRSVSWYQQTPGQGLQFLFEYFSETQRNKGNFPGRFSGRQFSNSRSEMNVSTLELGDSALYLCASTLGQGVRSPLHFGNGTRLTVT.